These T cell receptor beta chains were read from a single sample in a study of cytomegalovirus exposure and HLA in healthy donors. The repertoire was sequenced with immunoSEQ multiplex PCR; TCRdb's copy has only in-frame clones and lacks some. The sample contains around 95,000 clones, about 74% of which appear only once. The material sequenced was PBMCs. The receptors shown here come from a male donor in good health and CMV-seronegative. CDR3s include the opening cysteine and the closing phenylalanine or tryptophan. Each record gives: D gene, clone size, J gene, V gene, CDR3 DNA, CDR3 protein. The D gene is left open where the match is weak. Expanded clones get a size class; other rows say once, few or many, or leave the size out.

TRBD2	NA	TRBJ2-2	TRBV11-3	TGTGCCAGCAGGACTAGCGGGAGCTCGAGCACCGGGGAGCTGTTTTTT	CASRTSGSSSTGELFF
NA	NA	TRBJ2-2	TRBV7-7	TGTGCTAGCAGCACAGGCCCCGGGGAGCTGTTTTTT	CASSTGPGELFF
TRBD1	NA	TRBJ2-7	TRBV27	TGTGCCAGCAGTTCAGGGACAGGCCCCCCTTACGAGCAGTACTTC	CASSSGTGPPYEQYF
TRBD1	NA	TRBJ2-7	TRBV7-9	TGTGCCAGCAGCTTAAATCCAGGGGGCTACGAGCAGTACTTC	CASSLNPGGYEQYF
NA	NA	TRBJ1-1	TRBV7-8	TGTGCCAGCAGCTGGAGGGGAAACACTGAAGCTTTCTTT	CASSWRGNTEAFF
TRBD1	NA	TRBJ2-7	TRBV28	TGTGCCAGCAGTATCAGGACAGGGGGAATCATCTACGAGCAGTACTTC	CASSIRTGGIIYEQYF
TRBD2	NA	TRBJ2-7	TRBV7-2	TGTGCCAGCAGCTTTCGGTCTAGCGGGGCCCCGAGAAACGAGCAGTACTTC	CASSFRSSGAPRNEQYF
NA	NA	TRBJ1-2	TRBV5-4	TGTGCCAGCAGCTTGGACAGTAACTATGGCTACACCTTC	CASSLDSNYGYTF
TRBD1	NA	TRBJ2-6	TRBV19	TGTGCCAGTGGGATTCAGGGGGATTTGACTGGGGCCAACGTCCTGACTTTC	CASGIQGDLTGANVLTF
TRBD2	NA	TRBJ2-2	TRBV5-1	TGCGCCTCCGCGGGGGGCGCGGGCGGGGAGCTGTTTTTT	CASAGGAGGELFF
NA	NA	TRBJ2-7	TRBV28	TGTGCCAGCAGTTTATTATACGAGCAGTACTTC	CASSLLYEQYF
TRBD1	once	TRBJ2-7	TRBV6-5	TGTGCCAGCAGTTACCCGGGACAGGGGGCGGGCGAGCAGTACTTC	CASSYPGQGAGEQYF
TRBD2	NA	TRBJ2-7	TRBV6-6	TGTGCCAGCAGTTACGGACTAGCGGGAGTCAACGAGCAGTACTTC	CASSYGLAGVNEQYF
TRBD2	NA	TRBJ2-2	TRBV19	TGTGCCAGTAGTTTCTCACTAGCGGGAGTAATCACCGGGGAGCTGTTTTTT	CASSFSLAGVITGELFF
TRBD1	NA	TRBJ2-2	TRBV7-9	TGTGCCAGCAGCTTTTCCCAACAGGGGGCCGGGGAGCTGTTTTTT	CASSFSQQGAGELFF
TRBD1	NA	TRBJ2-7	TRBV4-1	TGCGCCAGCAGCCAAGATAACAGGGGGTACTACGAGCAGTACTTC	CASSQDNRGYYEQYF
TRBD2	NA	TRBJ2-5	TRBV15	TGTGCCACCAGCAGAGATAGGTTAGCGGGAGTAGAGACCCAGTACTTC	CATSRDRLAGVETQYF
TRBD2	NA	TRBJ2-1	TRBV7-2	TGTGCCAGCAGCTTCGGACAACGGACTAGCGGGAAGGATGAGCAGTTCTTC	CASSFGQRTSGKDEQFF
NA	few	TRBJ1-6	TRBV6-1	TGTGCCAGCAGTGAAAAGGGGGTCACCTATAATTCACCCCTCCACTTT	CASSEKGVTYNSPLHF
NA	NA	TRBJ2-2	TRBV11-2	TGTGCCAGCAGCCCTAGGAGGGGGGGAGTTAGGAACACCGGGGAGCTGTTTTTT	CASSPRRGGVRNTGELFF
NA	once	TRBJ2-1	TRBV29-1	TGCAGCGTTGGGCCGGGGAACTACAATGGGCAGTTCTTC	CSVGPGNYNGQFF
TRBD1	NA	TRBJ2-3	TRBV29-1	TGCAGCGTTTCCGGGACAGCGAAACCTAGCACAGATACGCAGTATTTT	CSVSGTAKPSTDTQYF
TRBD2	once	TRBJ2-7	TRBV4-2	TGTGCCAGCAGCCAAGACTGGCTAGCGGGATACGAGCAGTACTTC	CASSQDWLAGYEQYF
TRBD2	NA	TRBJ2-1	TRBV27	TGTGCCAGCAGCCGGACTAGCGGGAAGGGGCAGTTCTTC	CASSRTSGKGQFF
NA	NA	TRBJ2-5	TRBV9	TGTGCCAGCAGCGACCGGTCCCAGGGGATCCAAGAGACCCAGTACTTC	CASSDRSQGIQETQYF
NA	NA	TRBJ2-4	TRBV9	TGTGCCAGCTCACTCGGACTTTTAGGTGCCAAAAACATTCAGTACTTC	CASSLGLLGAKNIQYF
TRBD2	NA	TRBJ2-5	TRBV27	TGTGCCAGCAGTTTGAGGACTAGCAGAGGGGAGACCCAGTACTTC	CASSLRTSRGETQYF
TRBD1	NA	TRBJ1-2	TRBV5-6	TGTGCCAGCAGCTTGGGCGGGCTCTATCGAGGGGGCGACTATGGCTACACCTTC	CASSLGGLYRGGDYGYTF
NA	NA	TRBJ2-2	TRBV9	TGTGCCAGCAGCGTAGGCAGTAAGAACACCGGGGAGCTGTTTTTT	CASSVGSKNTGELFF
NA	NA	TRBJ2-3	TRBV29-1	TGCAGCGTTGAGTCCCCGACAGATACGCAGTATTTT	CSVESPTDTQYF
NA	NA	TRBJ1-1	TRBV11-1	TGTGCCAGCAGCTTAGTGGGAGGGAACACTGAAGCTTTCTTT	CASSLVGGNTEAFF
NA	NA	TRBJ1-1	TRBV2	TGTGCCAGCTCAGGACAAACTGGCACTGAAGCTTTCTTT	CASSGQTGTEAFF
TRBD1	NA	TRBJ2-6	TRBV10-3	TGTGCCATCAGGGAGGGACAGGGGGTATCTGGGGCCAACGTCCTGACTTTC	CAIREGQGVSGANVLTF
TRBD2	NA	TRBJ2-7	TRBV4-2	TGTGCCAGCAGCCAAGAAGTCCAGTCCGGGACTAGCCTCTACGAGCAGTACTTC	CASSQEVQSGTSLYEQYF
NA	NA	TRBJ1-2	TRBV6-1	TGTGCCAGCAGTGAAGCGCCAGGAGGGGGCTACACCTTC	CASSEAPGGGYTF
NA	NA	TRBJ1-2	TRBV6-5	TGTGCCAGCATCGGGGGGCTTGTTGGCTACACCTTC	CASIGGLVGYTF
NA	NA	TRBJ2-7	TRBV30	TGTGCCTGGAGGAACGGCGGAAGAGTTGCCTACGAGCAGTACTTC	CAWRNGGRVAYEQYF